This T cell receptor (beta chain) was observed in a study of OX40 agonist ivuxolimab in advanced cancers. About the study: Anti-PD-1, anti-PD-L1 or anti-CTLA-4 therapy given earlier was allowed, and approximately 40% had some.

TCRdb's copy holds only in-frame clones and misses some; the assay was immunoSEQ multiplex PCR. Of around 40,000 clones in the sample, roughly 89% were seen once. Study-level points and caveats: There were, on average, more expanded clones in CD8+ T cells than in CD4+.

This clone was seen a handful of times. What it binds is not known. The CDR3 is 15 amino acids. V lost 0 bases and J lost 0, with 7 bases in between. CDR1 and CDR2 (germline): SGDLS, YYNGEE. This chain connects TRBV9 to TRBJ1-5; D is unclear. The TCR originated in an adult with an advanced solid tumor such as melanoma, head and neck, liver or kidney cancer. The sequencing here drew on CD4+ or CD8+ T cells sorted from blood, taken in a trial of the OX40 agonist ivuxolimab. Here the CDR3 DNA reads TGTGCCAGCAGCGTAGAAGGGAATAGCAATCAGCCCCAGCATTTT. Protein sequence: CASSVEGNSNQPQHF.